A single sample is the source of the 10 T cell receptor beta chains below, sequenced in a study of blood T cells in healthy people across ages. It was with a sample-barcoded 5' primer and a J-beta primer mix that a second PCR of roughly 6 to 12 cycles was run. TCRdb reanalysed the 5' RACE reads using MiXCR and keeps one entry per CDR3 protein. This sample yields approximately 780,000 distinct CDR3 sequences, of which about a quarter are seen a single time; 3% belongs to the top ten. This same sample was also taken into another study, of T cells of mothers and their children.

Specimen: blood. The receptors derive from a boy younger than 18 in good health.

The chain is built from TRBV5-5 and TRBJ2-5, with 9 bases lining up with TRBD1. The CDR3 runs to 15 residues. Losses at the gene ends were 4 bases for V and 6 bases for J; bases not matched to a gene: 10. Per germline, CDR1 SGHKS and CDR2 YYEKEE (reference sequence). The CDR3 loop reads CASSPTTGGAKTQYF. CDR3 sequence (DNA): TGTGCCAGCAGCCCCACCACAGGGGGCGCGAAGACCCAGTACTTC.

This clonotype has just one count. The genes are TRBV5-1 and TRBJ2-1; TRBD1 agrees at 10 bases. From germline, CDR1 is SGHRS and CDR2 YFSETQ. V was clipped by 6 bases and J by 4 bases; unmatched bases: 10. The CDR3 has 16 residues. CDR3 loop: CASTSGTGEGYNEQFF. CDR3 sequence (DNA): TGCGCCAGCACCTCAGGGACAGGGGAAGGTTACAATGAGCAGTTCTTC.

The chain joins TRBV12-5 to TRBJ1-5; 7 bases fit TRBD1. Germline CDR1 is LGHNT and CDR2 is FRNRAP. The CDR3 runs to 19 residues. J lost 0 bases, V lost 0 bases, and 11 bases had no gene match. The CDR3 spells CASGLVPLQGTYSNQPQHF. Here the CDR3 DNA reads TGTGCTAGTGGTTTGGTACCGTTACAGGGGACTTATAGCAATCAGCCCCAGCATTTT.

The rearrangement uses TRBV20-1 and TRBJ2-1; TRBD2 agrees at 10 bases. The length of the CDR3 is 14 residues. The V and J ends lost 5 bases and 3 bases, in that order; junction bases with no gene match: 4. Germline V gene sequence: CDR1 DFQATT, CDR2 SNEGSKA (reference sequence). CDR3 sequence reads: CSARSGGLYNEQFF. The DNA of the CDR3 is TGCAGTGCTCGTAGCGGGGGGCTCTACAATGAGCAGTTCTTC.

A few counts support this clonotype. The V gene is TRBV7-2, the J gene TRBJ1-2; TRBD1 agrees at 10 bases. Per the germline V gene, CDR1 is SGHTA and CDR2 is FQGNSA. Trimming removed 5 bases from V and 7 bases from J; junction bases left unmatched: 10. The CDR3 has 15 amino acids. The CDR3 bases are TGTGCCAGCAGCCGTGACAGGGGGCCGGCGGTTGGCTACACCTTC. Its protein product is CASSRDRGPAVGYTF.

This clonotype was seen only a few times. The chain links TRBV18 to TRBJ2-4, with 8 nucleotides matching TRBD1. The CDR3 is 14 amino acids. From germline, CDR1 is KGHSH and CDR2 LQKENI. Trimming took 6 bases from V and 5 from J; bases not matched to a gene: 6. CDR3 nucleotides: TGTGCCAGCTCGCAACCAGGGGGCCAAAACATTCAGTACTTC. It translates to CASSQPGGQNIQYF.

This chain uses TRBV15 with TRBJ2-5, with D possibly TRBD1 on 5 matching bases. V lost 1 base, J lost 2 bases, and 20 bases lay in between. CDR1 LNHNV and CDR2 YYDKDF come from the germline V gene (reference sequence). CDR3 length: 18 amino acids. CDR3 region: CATSRVGQWIEVQETQYF. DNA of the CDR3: TGTGCCACCAGCAGAGTGGGGCAGTGGATTGAGGTACAAGAGACCCAGTACTTC.

The CDR3 sequence is CASSLAASGGGYEQYF. CDR3 sequence (DNA): TGTGCCAGCAGCTTAGCTGCTAGCGGGGGTGGTTACGAGCAGTACTTC. The V call is TRBV7-2, the J call TRBJ2-7, with 10 bases aligning to TRBD2. V gave up 0 bases and J gave up 4 bases; unmatched junction bases: 6. CDR1 SGHTA and CDR2 FQGNSA come from the germline V gene. CDR3 length equals 16 residues.

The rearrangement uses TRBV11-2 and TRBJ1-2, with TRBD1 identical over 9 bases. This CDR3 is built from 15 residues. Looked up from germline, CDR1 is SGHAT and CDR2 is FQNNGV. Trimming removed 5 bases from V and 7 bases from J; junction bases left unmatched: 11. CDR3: CASSPLVQGARGYTF. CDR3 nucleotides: TGTGCCAGCAGCCCGTTGGTACAGGGGGCGCGTGGCTACACCTTC.

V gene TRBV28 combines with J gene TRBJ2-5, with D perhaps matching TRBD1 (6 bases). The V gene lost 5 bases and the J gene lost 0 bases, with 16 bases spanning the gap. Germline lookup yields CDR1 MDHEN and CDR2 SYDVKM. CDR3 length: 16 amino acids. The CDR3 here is CASSPPITGYQETQYF. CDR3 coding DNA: TGTGCCAGCAGTCCGCCGATCACAGGGTACCAAGAGACCCAGTACTTC.